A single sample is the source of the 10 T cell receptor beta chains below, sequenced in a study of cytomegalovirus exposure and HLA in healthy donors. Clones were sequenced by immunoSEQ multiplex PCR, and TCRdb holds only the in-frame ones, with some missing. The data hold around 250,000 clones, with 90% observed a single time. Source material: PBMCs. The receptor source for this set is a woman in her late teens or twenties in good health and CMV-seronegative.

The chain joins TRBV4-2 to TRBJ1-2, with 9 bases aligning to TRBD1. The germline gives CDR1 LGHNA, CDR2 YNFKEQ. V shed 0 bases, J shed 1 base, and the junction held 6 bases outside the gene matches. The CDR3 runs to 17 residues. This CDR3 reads CASSQEGTGGLNYGYTF. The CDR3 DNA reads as TGTGCCAGCAGCCAAGAAGGAACAGGGGGCCTTAACTATGGCTACACCTTC.

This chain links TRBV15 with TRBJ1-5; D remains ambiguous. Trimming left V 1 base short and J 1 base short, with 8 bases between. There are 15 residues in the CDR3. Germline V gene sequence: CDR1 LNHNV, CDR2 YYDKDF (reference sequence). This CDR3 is CATSRGRASNQPQHF. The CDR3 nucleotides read TGTGCCACCAGCAGAGGGCGGGCAAGCAATCAGCCCCAGCATTTT.

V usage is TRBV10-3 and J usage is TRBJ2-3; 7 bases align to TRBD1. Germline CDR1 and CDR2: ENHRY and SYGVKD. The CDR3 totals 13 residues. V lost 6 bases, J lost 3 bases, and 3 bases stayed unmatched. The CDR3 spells CAISPRGTDTQYF. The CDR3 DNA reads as TGTGCCATCAGCCCCAGGGGGACAGATACGCAGTATTTT.

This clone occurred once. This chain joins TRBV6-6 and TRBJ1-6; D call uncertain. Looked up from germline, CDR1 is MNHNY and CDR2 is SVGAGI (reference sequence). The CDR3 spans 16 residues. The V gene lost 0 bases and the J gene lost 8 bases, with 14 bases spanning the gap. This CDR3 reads CASSYSKRAEDSPLHF. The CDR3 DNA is TGTGCCAGCAGTTACTCGAAGCGGGCGGAAGATTCACCCCTCCACTTT.

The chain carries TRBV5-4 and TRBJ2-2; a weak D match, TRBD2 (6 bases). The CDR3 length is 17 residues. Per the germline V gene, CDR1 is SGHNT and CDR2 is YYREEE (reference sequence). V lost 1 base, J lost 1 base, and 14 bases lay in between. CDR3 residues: CASSLSPGLRNTGELFF. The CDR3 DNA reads TGTGCCAGCAGCTTGTCCCCGGGACTCAGGAACACCGGGGAGCTGTTTTTT.

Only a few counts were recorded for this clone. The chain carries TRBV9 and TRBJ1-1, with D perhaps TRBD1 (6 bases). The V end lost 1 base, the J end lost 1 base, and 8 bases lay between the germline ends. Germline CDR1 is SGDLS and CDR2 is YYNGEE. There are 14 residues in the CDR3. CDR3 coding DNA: TGTGCCAGCAGCGTACTGACAGGGAACACTGAAGCTTTCTTT. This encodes CASSVLTGNTEAFF.

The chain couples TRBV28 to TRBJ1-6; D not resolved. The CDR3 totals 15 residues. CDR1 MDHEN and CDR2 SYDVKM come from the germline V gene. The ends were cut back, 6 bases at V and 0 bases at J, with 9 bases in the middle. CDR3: CASSIQSSYNSPLHF. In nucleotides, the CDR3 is TGTGCCAGCAGCATACAGAGCTCCTATAATTCACCCCTCCACTTT.

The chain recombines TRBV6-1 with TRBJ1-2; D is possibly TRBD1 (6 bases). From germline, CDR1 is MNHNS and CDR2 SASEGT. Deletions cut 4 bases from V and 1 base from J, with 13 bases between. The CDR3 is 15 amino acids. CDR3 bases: TGTGCCAGCAGTGGGGGGCCCACGCTTAACTATGGCTACACCTTC. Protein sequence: CASSGGPTLNYGYTF.

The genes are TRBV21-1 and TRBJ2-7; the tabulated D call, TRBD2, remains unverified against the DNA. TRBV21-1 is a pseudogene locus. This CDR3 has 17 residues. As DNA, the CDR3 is TGTGCCAGCAGTAAAACCGATGGGGGGGACACCCCCTACGAGCAGTACTTC. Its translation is CASSKTDGGDTPYEQYF.

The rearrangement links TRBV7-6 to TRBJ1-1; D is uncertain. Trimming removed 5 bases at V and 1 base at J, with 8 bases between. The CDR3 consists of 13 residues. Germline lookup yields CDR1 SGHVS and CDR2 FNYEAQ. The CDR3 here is CASSELENTEAFF. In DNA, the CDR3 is TGTGCCAGCAGCGAGTTAGAGAACACTGAAGCTTTCTTT. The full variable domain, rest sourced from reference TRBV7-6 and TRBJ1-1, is GAGVSQSPRYKVTKRGQDVALRCDPISGHVSLYWYRQALGQGPEFLTYFNYEAQQDKSGLPNDRFSAERPEGSISTLTIQRTEQRDSAMYRCASSELENTEAFFGQGTRLTVV.